The entry below gives a single T cell receptor beta chain sequence along with its context. Its antigen is currently unknown. This sample is part of a study of shared clonotypes between healthy human individuals. Study-wide background: Three plates each covered CD4 naive and memory; CD8 naive two, CD8 memory one. Study results and limitations: Estimated richness was generally greater in naive than memory subsets.

Sequencing was at deep level. Original data processing: ImmunoSEQ sequences covered only the junction and lacked quality scores; filtering therefore differed. Clones were read by immunoSEQ multiplex PCR, and TCRdb kept only the in-frame ones, dropping some. D and trimming come from the DNA, and the V and J calls and clone size come from that table. The sample has 330,000 or so clones; less than 75% are singletons. This CDR3 region has 17 residues. V lost 9 bases and J lost 0, with 18 bases in between. Germline CDR1 ENHRY, CDR2 SYGVKD. V and J are TRBV10-3 and TRBJ2-6; the D gene could be TRBD1 or TRBD2 (5 bases each). Sequences were obtained from memory CD4+ T cells sorted from blood. This sample's subset: CD45RA-negative fraction. This TCR was sampled from a man aged 25-45 years in good health. The CDR3 DNA follows: TGTGCCATGGGTTCCCGGGACGCTAGCTCTGGGGCCAACGTCCTGACTTTC. Protein sequence: CAMGSRDASSGANVLTF.